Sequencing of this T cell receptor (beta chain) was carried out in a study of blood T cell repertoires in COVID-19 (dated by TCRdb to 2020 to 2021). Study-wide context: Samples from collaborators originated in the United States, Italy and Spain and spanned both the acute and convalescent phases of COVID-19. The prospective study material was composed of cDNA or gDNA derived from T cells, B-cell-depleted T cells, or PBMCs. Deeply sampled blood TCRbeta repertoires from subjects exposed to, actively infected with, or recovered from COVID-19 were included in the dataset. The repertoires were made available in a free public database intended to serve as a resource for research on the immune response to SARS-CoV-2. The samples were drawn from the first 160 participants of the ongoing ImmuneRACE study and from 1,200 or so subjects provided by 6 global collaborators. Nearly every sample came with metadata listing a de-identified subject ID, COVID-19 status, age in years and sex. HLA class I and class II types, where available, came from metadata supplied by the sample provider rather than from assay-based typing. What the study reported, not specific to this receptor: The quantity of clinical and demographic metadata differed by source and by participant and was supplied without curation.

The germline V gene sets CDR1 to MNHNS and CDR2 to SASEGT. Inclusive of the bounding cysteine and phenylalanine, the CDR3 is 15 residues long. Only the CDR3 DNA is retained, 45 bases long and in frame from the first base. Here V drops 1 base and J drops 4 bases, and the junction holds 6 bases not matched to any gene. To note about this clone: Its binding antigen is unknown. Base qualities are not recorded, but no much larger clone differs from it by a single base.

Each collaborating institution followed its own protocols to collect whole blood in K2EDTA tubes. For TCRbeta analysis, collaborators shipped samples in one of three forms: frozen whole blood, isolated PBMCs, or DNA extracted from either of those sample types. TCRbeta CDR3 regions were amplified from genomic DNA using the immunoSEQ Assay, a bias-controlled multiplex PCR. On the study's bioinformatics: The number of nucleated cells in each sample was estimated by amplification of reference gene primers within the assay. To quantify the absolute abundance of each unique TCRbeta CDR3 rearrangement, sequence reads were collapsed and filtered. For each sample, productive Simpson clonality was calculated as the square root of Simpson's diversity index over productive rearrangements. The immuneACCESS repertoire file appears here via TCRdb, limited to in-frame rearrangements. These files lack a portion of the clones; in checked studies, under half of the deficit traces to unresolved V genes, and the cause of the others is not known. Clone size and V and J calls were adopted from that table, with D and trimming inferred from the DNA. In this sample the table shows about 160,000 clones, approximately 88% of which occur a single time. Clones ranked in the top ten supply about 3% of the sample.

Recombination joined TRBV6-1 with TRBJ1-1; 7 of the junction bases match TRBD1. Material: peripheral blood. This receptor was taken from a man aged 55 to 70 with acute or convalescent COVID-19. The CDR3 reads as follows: CASSEGAGGTTEAFF. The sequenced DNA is TGTGCCAGCAGTGAAGGGGCAGGGGGAACCACTGAAGCTTTCTTT.